The rows below give T cell receptor beta chains drawn from one sample of a study of T cell changes during pregnancy in multiple sclerosis. Sequencing used immunoSEQ multiplex PCR; TCRdb keeps in-frame clones, though not all of them. The sample includes 85,000 to 100,000 clones, over 80% of them seen just once. This specimen was peripheral blood, taken after pregnancy. These receptors were collected from a female donor with multiple sclerosis, enrolled in a pregnancy study. Each CDR3 is given with its conserved first and last residue. A D gene is named only where the DNA matches it firmly. Size tells how often a clone was seen (once, few, many) or the class of an expanded clone, and some rows leave it out.

CDR3: CSVERDRGGRTF
DNA: TGCAGCGTTGAGAGGGACAGGGGCGGCCGCACCTTC
V: TRBV29-1
D: TRBD1
size: NA
J: TRBJ1-2

CDR3: CASSLGQGIYGYTF
DNA: TGTGCCAGCAGCTTAGGGCAGGGGATCTATGGCTACACCTTC
V: TRBV7-2
D: NA
size: NA
J: TRBJ1-2

CDR3: CASSLVGQRSSYEQYF
DNA: TGTGCCAGCAGCTTAGTCGGCCAAAGGAGCTCCTACGAGCAGTACTTC
V: TRBV13
D: NA
size: NA
J: TRBJ2-7

CDR3: CASSPAASNQPQHF
DNA: TGTGCCAGCTCACCGGCAGCGAGCAATCAGCCCCAGCATTTT
V: TRBV18
D: NA
size: NA
J: TRBJ1-5

CDR3: CASSAKGGTEAFF
DNA: TGTGCCAGCAGCGCCAAAGGGGGCACTGAAGCTTTCTTT
V: TRBV7-9
D: NA
size: few
J: TRBJ1-1

CDR3: CASSLVTGGNTEAFF
DNA: TGCGCCAGCAGCTTGGTTACGGGGGGAAACACTGAAGCTTTCTTT
V: TRBV5-1
D: NA
size: NA
J: TRBJ1-1

CDR3: CAWRRGRLGANVLTF
DNA: TGTGCCTGGAGGCGCGGGCGGCTTGGGGCCAACGTCCTGACTTTC
V: TRBV30
D: NA
size: NA
J: TRBJ2-6

CDR3: CASSLTGGAKNIQYF
DNA: TGTGCCAGCAGCTTGACAGGGGGCGCCAAAAACATTCAGTACTTC
V: TRBV5-8
D: TRBD1
size: NA
J: TRBJ2-4

CDR3: CASSSRGQSHEKLFF
DNA: TGTGCCAGCAGCTCCAGGGGACAGTCGCATGAAAAACTGTTTTTT
V: TRBV7-9
D: TRBD1
size: NA
J: TRBJ1-4

CDR3: CASSNRQGASGNTIYF
DNA: TGTGCCAGCAGCAACAGACAGGGGGCTAGTGGAAACACCATATATTTT
V: TRBV11-2
D: TRBD1
size: NA
J: TRBJ1-3

CDR3: CASSVGQGGYTF
DNA: TGTGCCAGCAGCGTCGGACAGGGTGGCTACACCTTC
V: TRBV7-9
D: TRBD1
size: few
J: TRBJ1-2

CDR3: CASNGGRASTGELFF
DNA: TGTGCCAGTAACGGCGGGAGGGCCAGTACCGGGGAGCTGTTTTTT
V: TRBV25-1
D: TRBD2
size: once
J: TRBJ2-2

CDR3: CASSPRGVGDNSYEQYF
DNA: TGTGCCAGCAGCCCCCGAGGGGTAGGGGACAACTCCTACGAGCAGTACTTC
V: TRBV5-8
D: NA
size: NA
J: TRBJ2-7

CDR3: CASSLPQGANTGELFF
DNA: TGTGCCAGCAGCTTACCACAGGGGGCGAACACCGGGGAGCTGTTTTTT
V: TRBV7-9
D: TRBD1
size: NA
J: TRBJ2-2

CDR3: CASSHIQGPNYGYTF
DNA: TGCGCCAGCAGCCATATACAGGGTCCTAACTATGGCTACACCTTC
V: TRBV4-3
D: NA
size: NA
J: TRBJ1-2

CDR3: CATSEGQGSGYTF
DNA: TGTGCCACCAGCGAGGGACAGGGGAGTGGCTACACCTTC
V: TRBV15
D: TRBD1
size: NA
J: TRBJ1-2

CDR3: CASSFLATNEKLFF
DNA: TGTGCCAGCAGCTTCCTTGCAACTAATGAAAAACTGTTTTTT
V: TRBV7-2
D: NA
size: once
J: TRBJ1-4

CDR3: CASSSRGTATYEQYF
DNA: TGTGCCAGTAGTAGCCGCGGGACAGCAACCTACGAGCAGTACTTC
V: TRBV19
D: NA
size: NA
J: TRBJ2-7

CDR3: CASSLTEGGELFF
DNA: TGTGCCAGCAGCTTAACTGAGGGCGGGGAGCTGTTTTTT
V: TRBV7-9
D: NA
size: NA
J: TRBJ2-2

CDR3: CAISGNGREGAFF
DNA: TGTGCCATCAGTGGCAATGGCAGGGAGGGAGCTTTCTTT
V: TRBV10-3
D: NA
size: NA
J: TRBJ1-1

CDR3: CASSGTGGQYF
DNA: TGTGCCAGCAGCGGGACAGGGGGCCAGTACTTC
V: TRBV5-4
D: TRBD1
size: NA
J: TRBJ2-7

CDR3: CASSLEQGMANVLTF
DNA: TGCGCCAGCAGCTTGGAACAGGGAATGGCCAACGTCCTGACTTTC
V: TRBV5-1
D: NA
size: NA
J: TRBJ2-6

CDR3: CASRRTGTPTDTQYF
DNA: TGTGCCAGCAGAAGAACAGGGACCCCCACAGATACGCAGTATTTT
V: TRBV14
D: NA
size: once
J: TRBJ2-3

CDR3: CASSIRLRHLNTEAFF
DNA: TGTGCCAGTAGTATCCGCCTACGACACTTGAACACTGAAGCTTTCTTT
V: TRBV19
D: NA
size: NA
J: TRBJ1-1

CDR3: CASSDNLNTEAFF
DNA: TGTGCCAGCAGTGACAATTTGAACACTGAAGCTTTCTTT
V: TRBV6-1
D: NA
size: NA
J: TRBJ1-1

CDR3: CASSYPGQGVGIQYF
DNA: TGTGCCAGCAGCTATCCGGGACAGGGGGTAGGGATTCAGTACTTC
V: TRBV5-8
D: TRBD1
size: once
J: TRBJ2-4

CDR3: CASSVEGGYGITEAFF
DNA: TGTGCCAGCAGCGTAGAAGGGGGCTACGGAATCACTGAAGCTTTCTTT
V: TRBV9
D: TRBD1
size: few
J: TRBJ1-1

CDR3: CASSGQGATNEKLFF
DNA: TGCGCCAGCAGCGGCCAGGGGGCAACTAATGAAAAACTGTTTTTT
V: TRBV5-1
D: TRBD1
size: NA
J: TRBJ1-4

CDR3: CASSVGGSYTF
DNA: TGTGCCAGCAGCGTAGGAGGGAGCTACACCTTC
V: TRBV9
D: NA
size: NA
J: TRBJ1-2

CDR3: CASSYGQGFTDGYTF
DNA: TGTGCCAGCAGTTACGGACAGGGGTTTACGGATGGCTACACCTTC
V: TRBV5-4
D: TRBD1
size: NA
J: TRBJ1-2

CDR3: CASTGQETQYF
DNA: TGCGCCAGCACGGGCCAAGAGACCCAGTACTTC
V: TRBV5-1
D: NA
size: NA
J: TRBJ2-5

CDR3: CSASGRPGYTF
DNA: TGCAGTGCTAGTGGCAGGCCCGGCTACACCTTC
V: TRBV20-1
D: NA
size: NA
J: TRBJ1-2

CDR3: CASSFSLAPEYGYTF
DNA: TGTGCCAGCAGCTTTTCCCTCGCGCCCGAGTATGGCTACACCTTC
V: TRBV7-2
D: NA
size: once
J: TRBJ1-2

CDR3: CASSLAWASGRYEQYF
DNA: TGTGCCAGCAGCTTGGCCTGGGCTAGCGGGCGCTACGAGCAGTACTTC
V: TRBV5-4
D: TRBD2
size: NA
J: TRBJ2-7

CDR3: CASSEQGEYYTF
DNA: TGCGCCAGCAGTGAACAGGGGGAATACTACACCTTC
V: TRBV10-1
D: TRBD1
size: NA
J: TRBJ1-2

CDR3: CASSEAGEAFF
DNA: TGTGCCAGCAGTGAGGCAGGGGAAGCTTTCTTT
V: TRBV2
D: NA
size: NA
J: TRBJ1-1

CDR3: CASSPRGTDTQYF
DNA: TGTGCCAGCAGCCCGAGGGGGACAGATACGCAGTATTTT
V: TRBV9
D: NA
size: NA
J: TRBJ2-3

CDR3: CASSAGQGFYNEQFF
DNA: TGTGCCAGCAGCGCCGGACAGGGATTTTACAATGAGCAGTTCTTC
V: TRBV6-4
D: TRBD1
size: NA
J: TRBJ2-1

CDR3: CASSVRTGALLEYEQYF
DNA: TGTGCCAGCAGCGTAAGGACAGGGGCTTTGTTAGAGTACGAGCAGTACTTC
V: TRBV11-2
D: TRBD1
size: once
J: TRBJ2-7

CDR3: CAISDSGVTDTQYF
DNA: TGTGCCATCAGTGACTCCGGAGTCACAGATACGCAGTATTTT
V: TRBV10-3
D: NA
size: once
J: TRBJ2-3

CDR3: CAWNGGKDSNQPQHF
DNA: TGTGCCTGGAACGGGGGGAAGGATAGCAATCAGCCCCAGCATTTT
V: TRBV30
D: NA
size: NA
J: TRBJ1-5

CDR3: CASTLAGHQPQHF
DNA: TGTGCCAGCACCCTGGCAGGGCATCAGCCCCAGCATTTT
V: TRBV6-6
D: NA
size: NA
J: TRBJ1-5

CDR3: CASSLGTADTQYF
DNA: TGCGCCAGCAGCTTAGGAACAGCAGATACGCAGTATTTT
V: TRBV5-1
D: NA
size: NA
J: TRBJ2-3

CDR3: CASSSGQNNQPQHF
DNA: TGTGCCAGCAGCTCCGGACAGAATAATCAGCCCCAGCATTTT
V: TRBV7-3
D: NA
size: NA
J: TRBJ1-5

CDR3: CASSGQGAYNEQFF
DNA: TGTGCCAGCAGTGGTCAGGGGGCCTACAATGAGCAGTTCTTC
V: TRBV2
D: TRBD1
size: once
J: TRBJ2-1